This is a list of T cell receptor beta chains from one sample in a study of patients and donors after allogeneic stem cell transplantation. Using its own MiXCR run on the RT-PCR reads, TCRdb lists one record per CDR3 protein. Of roughly 21,000 distinct CDR3 sequences in the sample, about 30% were seen once. Source material: blood, either unsorted or a sorted T cell fraction (not recorded which). These receptor sequences come from a human donor who was either an allogeneic HSCT recipient or a stem cell or donor lymphocyte infusion donor (not recorded which). It is not recorded whose cells these are; they may come from a transplant donor. Both conserved end residues are part of each CDR3. A D gene is named only where the DNA matches it firmly. Size values are once, few and many counts, or a class for expanded clones, and some rows have none.

D,J,size,V,CDR3,DNA
TRBD1,TRBJ2-2,NA,TRBV28,CASSLTGDTGELFF,TGTGCCAGCAGTTTAACAGGGGACACCGGGGAGCTGTTTTTT
TRBD2,TRBJ2-1,few,TRBV9,CASSEGLAGGINEQFF,TGTGCCAGCAGCGAGGGACTAGCGGGGGGGATCAATGAGCAGTTCTTC
TRBD1,TRBJ1-4,NA,TRBV28,CASSFWGSRGQDEKLFF,TGTGCCAGCAGTTTCTGGGGGTCCAGGGGGCAGGATGAAAAACTGTTTTTT
NA,TRBJ1-6,NA,TRBV28,CASSLRGGSYNSPLHF,TGTGCCAGCAGTTTACGGGGAGGGTCCTATAATTCACCCCTCCACTTT
TRBD1,TRBJ1-6,NA,TRBV7-2,CASSLPPGQGGNSPLHF,TGTGCCAGCAGCCTACCACCTGGACAGGGCGGCAATTCACCCCTCCACTTT
TRBD1,TRBJ1-2,medium-sized,TRBV20-1,CSARGWRDRDDYTF,TGCAGTGCTAGAGGGTGGCGGGACAGGGACGACTACACCTTC
TRBD1,TRBJ2-7,few,TRBV9,CASSKYDRGGYEQYF,TGTGCCAGCAGCAAGTACGACAGGGGCGGGTACGAGCAGTACTTC
NA,TRBJ1-5,few,TRBV12-3/TRBV12-4,CASSTAGAYSNQPQHF,TGTGCCAGCAGTACCGCCGGGGCCTATAGCAATCAGCCCCAGCATTTT
NA,TRBJ1-2,few,TRBV12-3/TRBV12-4,CASSLKNGFYGYTF,TGTGCCAGCAGTTTAAAGAATGGGTTCTATGGCTACACCTTC
NA,TRBJ2-1,NA,TRBV7-9,CASSYWGEDEQFF,TGTGCCAGCAGCTATTGGGGAGAAGATGAGCAGTTCTTC
NA,TRBJ1-2,NA,TRBV5-1,CASSLVVGYRDGYTF,TGCGCCAGCAGCTTGGTTGTCGGGTATAGGGATGGCTACACCTTC
NA,TRBJ1-6,NA,TRBV6-2/TRBV6-3,CASSYLRGPRGSPLHF,TGTGCCAGCAGTTACCTCCGAGGGCCTCGGGGTTCACCCCTCCACTTT
NA,TRBJ1-4,few,TRBV5-6,CASSLGPPNEKLFF,TGTGCCAGCAGCTTGGGGCCGCCTAATGAAAAACTGTTTTTT
TRBD1,TRBJ1-5,NA,TRBV4-3,CASSPGVGTVNSNQPQHF,TGCGCCAGCAGCCCCGGGGTTGGGACAGTAAATAGCAATCAGCCCCAGCATTTT
TRBD1,TRBJ1-6,NA,TRBV20-1,CSVSSGQSSYNSPLHF,TGCAGTGTCTCGTCGGGACAGAGCTCCTATAATTCACCCCTCCACTTT
TRBD2,TRBJ2-2,NA,TRBV12-3/TRBV12-4,CASSWASGGGELFF,TGTGCCAGCAGTTGGGCTAGCGGGGGCGGGGAGCTGTTTTTT
TRBD1,TRBJ1-6,NA,TRBV28,CASSFQTGRESPLHF,TGTGCCAGCAGTTTTCAGACAGGGCGAGAATCACCCCTCCACTTT
NA,TRBJ1-2,medium-sized,TRBV20-1,CSANRRPYGYTF,TGCAGTGCAAACAGGAGGCCCTATGGCTACACCTTC
NA,TRBJ1-6,few,TRBV4-3,CASSQEGARNSPLHF,TGCGCCAGCAGCCAAGAAGGGGCCCGGAATTCACCCCTCCACTTT
NA,TRBJ1-3,NA,TRBV5-1,CASSLRGAEGNTIYF,TGCGCCAGCAGCTTGAGGGGGGCGGAAGGAAACACCATATATTTT
NA,TRBJ2-7,NA,TRBV29-1,CSVVTARVVGEQYF,TGCAGCGTTGTTACCGCCAGGGTGGTGGGCGAGCAGTACTTC
NA,TRBJ1-1,many,TRBV20-1,CSACGTVNTEAFF,TGCAGTGCTTGCGGGACGGTGAACACTGAAGCTTTCTTT
NA,TRBJ1-4,few,TRBV5-1,CASSSGIGLFF,TGCGCCAGCAGCTCAGGGATAGGACTGTTTTTT
NA,TRBJ1-1,NA,TRBV20-1,CSASQGPVLNTEAFF,TGCAGTGCTAGCCAGGGGCCCGTATTGAACACTGAAGCTTTCTTT
NA,TRBJ1-2,many,TRBV20-1,CSARGREPYGYTF,TGCAGTGCCAGAGGGAGGGAACCTTATGGCTACACCTTC
NA,TRBJ1-1,many,TRBV12-3/TRBV12-4,CASSFYPGKNTEAFF,TGTGCCAGCAGTTTCTACCCAGGCAAGAACACTGAAGCTTTCTTT